The 30 T cell receptor beta chains listed next were all sequenced from one sample in a study of beta chain features in type 1 diabetes. The study's findings and limits: Shortening that was moderate but significant affected the TCRB CDR3s of Type 1 diabetes patients in all four CD4+ subsets.

The study reverse transcribed the entire isolated RNA, so it sequenced expressed TCRB transcripts. Some clones are missing from TCRdb's copy, which holds only in-frame ones; the method was immunoSEQ multiplex PCR. Among hundreds of thousands of clones listed, roughly 13% were seen once. These receptors lack a known antigen. Material for sequencing was naive CD4+ T cells from blood. Receptor source: a man younger than 35 with type 1 diabetes.

The chain joins TRBV9 to TRBJ1-2; D is undetermined. Germline values: CDR1 SGDLS, CDR2 YYNGEE. The CDR3 loop spans 10 amino acids. V was shortened by 3 bases and J by 4 bases, with 1 base between the two germline ends. The CDR3 here is CASSGYGYTF. DNA for the CDR3: TGTGCCAGCAGCGGCTATGGCTACACCTTC. Variable domain in full (rest from reference TRBV9 and TRBJ1-2): DSGVTQTPKHLITATGQRVTLRCSPRSGDLSVYWYQQSLDQGLQFLIQYYNGEERAKGNILERFSAQQFPDLHSELNLSSLELGDSALYFCASSGYGYTFGSGTRLTVV.

Only a few counts were recorded for this clone. The chain carries TRBV18 and TRBJ1-2; no clear D gene. Trimming shortened V by 0 bases and J by 1 base, and 15 bases separated the two germline ends. This CDR3 contains 17 residues. CDR1 is KGHSH and CDR2 is LQKENI in the germline V gene. The CDR3 spells CASSPPVRPFLNYGYTF. Here the CDR3 DNA reads TGTGCCAGCTCACCACCAGTCCGGCCTTTCCTTAACTATGGCTACACCTTC.

The chain combines TRBV28 with TRBJ1-1; D gene unclear. Germline values: CDR1 MDHEN, CDR2 SYDVKM. V was shortened by 7 bases and J by 3 bases, with 9 bases between the two germline ends. The CDR3 loop spans 12 amino acids. Here the CDR3 reads CASTSSDTEAFF. CDR3 DNA: TGTGCCAGCACTTCCTCGGACACTGAAGCTTTCTTT.

The rearrangement links TRBV30 to TRBJ1-6, with unresolved D. V was shortened by 0 bases and J by 10 bases, with 13 bases between the two germline ends. Germline assignment: CDR1 GTSNPN and CDR2 SVGIG (reference sequence). The CDR3 is 14 amino acids. The CDR3 DNA is TGTGCCTGGAGTGTATCTGGGGTAGGGTCACCCCTCCACTTT. This encodes CAWSVSGVGSPLHF.

This clone was detected only a few times. The sample contains more than one DNA sequence encoding this CDR3. The chain employs TRBV30 and TRBJ1-2; D is perhaps TRBD1 (6 bases). V was trimmed by 3 bases and J by 3 bases, leaving 8 bases between them. CDR1 and CDR2 (germline): GTSNPN, SVGIG (reference sequence). This CDR3 spans 12 amino acids. In DNA form, the CDR3 reads TGTGCCTGGAGCCCAGGGGACTATGGCTACACCTTC. This encodes CAWSPGDYGYTF. The complete variable domain, with remaining parts taken from reference TRBV30 and TRBJ1-2, reads SQTIHQWPATLVQPVGSPLSLECTVEGTSNPNLYWYRQAAGRGLQLLFYSVGIGQISSEVPQNLSASRPQDRQFILSSKKLLLSDSGFYLCAWSPGDYGYTFGSGTRLTVV.

This sequence joins TRBV5-4 and TRBJ1-2; 7 bases fit TRBD1. The CDR3 extends over 14 amino acids. Germline assignment: CDR1 SGHNT and CDR2 YYREEE (reference sequence). J was trimmed by 6 bases and V by 0 bases; bases with no gene match: 5. The DNA of the CDR3 is TGTGCCAGCAGCTTGGAGGGCAGGGGGGATGGCTACACCTTC. Translation: CASSLEGRGDGYTF.

The chain employs TRBV10-3 and TRBJ2-5, with 7 bases aligning to TRBD1. CDR3 length equals 12 residues. Germline CDR1 is ENHRY and CDR2 is SYGVKD. V dropped 9 bases and J dropped 2; count of bases not matched to a gene: 3. CDR3 sequence: CAIGTAQETQYF. CDR3 in DNA: TGTGCCATAGGGACAGCTCAAGAGACCCAGTACTTC.

The chain combines TRBV7-2 with TRBJ2-2; tentatively, D is TRBD1 (6 bases). CDR3 length: 15 residues. Germline V gene data show CDR1 as SGHTA and CDR2 as FQGNSA. V gave up 2 bases and J gave up 5 bases, with 12 bases separating them. The CDR3 spells CASSLLTGNTGELFF. In nucleotides, the CDR3 is TGTGCCAGCAGCTTACTCACAGGGAATACCGGGGAGCTGTTTTTT.

This clone occurred a few times. V is TRBV6-4 and J is TRBJ2-1; D is uncertain. Trimming shortened V by 2 bases and J by 9 bases, and 8 bases separated the two germline ends. CDR1 is MRHNA, CDR2 SNTAGT, per germline. The CDR3 totals 12 residues. The CDR3 loop reads CASSDNGGEQFF. The CDR3 DNA sequence: TGTGCCAGCAGTGACAACGGCGGTGAGCAGTTCTTC.

The rearrangement links TRBV19 to TRBJ2-1, with D possibly matching TRBD2 (6 bases). The V gene lost 6 bases and the J gene lost 0 bases, with 21 bases spanning the gap. Germline CDR1 reads LNHDA; CDR2 reads SQIVND (reference sequence). The CDR3 covers 18 residues. CDR3: CASSLVGRAGSSYNEQFF. Written as DNA, the CDR3 is TGTGCCAGTAGCCTCGTAGGACGGGCCGGGAGCTCCTACAATGAGCAGTTCTTC.

This clone was detected only a few times. The chain links TRBV9 to TRBJ2-7, with 8 bases lining up with TRBD1. The CDR3 covers 16 residues. Germline trimming cut 0 bases from V and 0 bases from J; bases unmatched to any gene: 5. Germline V gene lookup returns CDR1 SGDLS and CDR2 YYNGEE. This CDR3 is CASSVEGQASSYEQYF. CDR3 bases: TGTGCCAGCAGCGTAGAGGGACAGGCCAGCTCCTACGAGCAGTACTTC.

This clone turned up a few times. J is TRBJ2-2 and V is TRBV30; 7 bases are a match to TRBD1. Trimming removed 3 bases from V and 6 bases from J; junction bases left unmatched: 4. This CDR3 spans 13 amino acids. The germline V gene encodes CDR1 GTSNPN and CDR2 SVGIG (reference sequence). Here the CDR3 reads CAWRPGQAGELFF. The DNA of the CDR3 is TGTGCCTGGAGGCCAGGACAGGCCGGGGAGCTGTTTTTT.

The rearrangement links TRBV7-6 to TRBJ2-1, with D unclear. V lost 1 base, J lost 5 bases, and 15 bases lay in between. The CDR3 contains 16 residues. CDR1 and CDR2 from the germline V gene are SGHVS and FNYEAQ. CDR3 bases: TGTGCCAGCAGCTTAGGGAACAGCCTCTCTAACAATGAGCAGTTCTTC. It is translated as CASSLGNSLSNNEQFF. Full variable domain (rest looked up from reference TRBV7-6 and TRBJ2-1): GAGVSQSPRYKVTKRGQDVALRCDPISGHVSLYWYRQALGQGPEFLTYFNYEAQQDKSGLPNDRFSAERPEGSISTLTIQRTEQRDSAMYRCASSLGNSLSNNEQFFGPGTRLTVL.

J is TRBJ1-5 and V is TRBV7-2; unclear D gene. The CDR3 contains 13 residues. Trimming took 4 bases from V and 7 from J, leaving 11 bases between them. Germline V lookup: CDR1 SGHTA, CDR2 FQGNSA. The CDR3 protein is CASSSTPGQPQHF. CDR3 DNA: TGTGCCAGCAGCTCCACCCCGGGGCAGCCCCAGCATTTT.

This clone showed up just a few times. The rearrangement joins TRBV2 to TRBJ2-1; D may be TRBD1 or TRBD2 (6 bases each). Germline CDR1 and CDR2: SNHLY and FYNNEI. This CDR3 is 15 amino acids long. The V end lost 7 bases, the J end lost 2 bases, and 15 bases lay between the germline ends. CDR3 protein: CASTLEGGAYNEQFF. The CDR3 bases are TGTGCCAGCACCCTGGAGGGGGGCGCCTACAATGAGCAGTTCTTC. The full variable domain, with the rest looked up from reference TRBV2 and TRBJ2-1, is EPEVTQTPSHQVTQMGQEVILRCVPISNHLYFYWYRQILGQKVEFLVSFYNNEISEKSEIFDDQFSVERPDGSNFTLKIRSTKLEDSAMYFCASTLEGGAYNEQFFGPGTRLTVL.

This clone was counted between two and nine times. This sequence joins TRBV30 and TRBJ2-7; D gene ambiguous. The germline V gene has CDR1 GTSNPN and CDR2 SVGIG (reference sequence). The CDR3 covers 11 residues. V lost 4 bases to trimming and J lost 0 bases, with 4 bases between them. The CDR3 bases are TGTGCCTGGACAGTCTCCTACGAGCAGTACTTC. The encoded protein is CAWTVSYEQYF.

This chain joins TRBV30 and TRBJ2-6; TRBD1 aligns across 7 bases. The CDR3 is 16 amino acids. Trimming took 0 bases from V and 2 from J; bases not matched to a gene: 4. In germline, CDR1 is GTSNPN, CDR2 SVGIG (reference sequence). CDR3 nucleotides: TGTGCCTGGAGTGTTCAAGGGGGCCCTGGGGCCAACGTCCTGACTTTC. The encoded protein is CAWSVQGGPGANVLTF.

This clone was detected only a few times. The V call is TRBV14, the J call TRBJ2-1; D gene uncertain. CDR1 is SGHDN, CDR2 FVKESK, per germline. CDR3 length: 15 residues. V lost 6 bases and J 3 bases, leaving 15 bases between the germline ends. CDR3 sequence (DNA): TGTGCCAGCAGTATGCAGACTGGTATCTACAATGAGCAGTTCTTC. The encoded protein is CASSMQTGIYNEQFF.

To note about this clone: A junction boundary mismatches the germline segment, possibly from a read error. The chain couples TRBV30 to TRBJ1-6; D ambiguous. Germline CDR1 reads GTSNPN; CDR2 reads SVGIG (reference sequence). This CDR3 is 12 amino acids long. The CDR3 sequence is CAWSAQQRVRLW. The DNA of the CDR3 is TGTGCCTGGAGTGCCCAACAGAGGGTTCGGCTGTGG.

There are a few counts of this clone. The gene calls are TRBV27 and TRBJ2-6; D is perhaps TRBD2 (6 bases). There are 16 residues in the CDR3. Germline V CDR1 and CDR2: MNHEY, SMNVEV (reference sequence). Trimming cost V 1 base and J 2 bases, with 9 bases left between them. CDR3 sequence reads: CASSLWGGTGANVLTF. CDR3 nucleotide sequence: TGTGCCAGCAGTTTATGGGGAGGAACTGGGGCCAACGTCCTGACTTTC.

This clone has a handful of counts. This CDR3 is CASSYSKSNEQYF. In nucleotides, the CDR3 is TGTGCCAGCAGTTACTCGAAGTCCAACGAGCAGTACTTC. This chain links TRBV6-5 with TRBJ2-7; no definite D call. CDR1 is MNHEY and CDR2 is SVGAGI in the germline V gene. This CDR3 comprises 13 residues. Deletions cut 0 bases from V and 5 bases from J, with 8 bases between.

This clone was seen just once. The chain joins TRBV9 to TRBJ2-7, with 9 bases identical to TRBD2. The CDR3 consists of 15 residues. Per germline, CDR1 SGDLS and CDR2 YYNGEE. Germline trimming cut 4 bases from V and 6 bases from J; bases unmatched to any gene: 11. The CDR3 sequence: CASSTRGLAGSEQYF. The CDR3 bases are TGTGCCAGCAGCACCCGGGGGCTAGCGGGAAGCGAGCAGTACTTC. The variable domain in full, completed from reference TRBV9 and TRBJ2-7, reads DSGVTQTPKHLITATGQRVTLRCSPRSGDLSVYWYQQSLDQGLQFLIQYYNGEERAKGNILERFSAQQFPDLHSELNLSSLELGDSALYFCASSTRGLAGSEQYFGPGTRLTVT.

This clone was observed a few times. V usage is TRBV5-1 and J usage is TRBJ2-2; D gene unclear. The CDR3 runs 15 residues. With 3 bases removed from V and 4 bases from J, the gap between germline ends came to 13 bases. Germline CDR1 and CDR2: SGHRS and YFSETQ. The CDR3 sequence is CASSYGPSSTGELFF. In DNA, the CDR3 is TGCGCCAGCAGCTACGGTCCCTCGTCCACCGGGGAGCTGTTTTTT.

This clone was recorded a few times. This chain links TRBV7-6 with TRBJ2-5; possible D gene TRBD2, 5 bases. V was trimmed by 2 bases and J by 3 bases, leaving 7 bases between them. The germline CDR1 and CDR2 sequences are SGHVS and FNYEAQ. The CDR3 length is 13 residues. The CDR3 DNA reads TGTGCCAGCAGCTTATCCGGGGAAGAGACCCAGTACTTC. Encoded protein: CASSLSGEETQYF.

The chain links TRBV6-5 to TRBJ1-2; D is possibly TRBD1 (6 bases). Trimming shortened V by 5 bases and J by 7 bases, and 14 bases separated the two germline ends. CDR1 and CDR2 (germline): MNHEY, SVGAGI. The CDR3 length is 13 residues. The CDR3 DNA reads as TGTGCCAGCAGTACACAGGGAGTTGGTGGCTACACCTTC. Its protein product is CASSTQGVGGYTF.

The V and J genes are TRBV18 and TRBJ1-2; D not resolved. The germline V gene encodes CDR1 KGHSH and CDR2 LQKENI. V lost 1 base to trimming and J lost 5 bases, with 8 bases between them. The CDR3 contains 13 residues. The CDR3 here is CASSPRQPYGYTF. CDR3 nucleotides: TGTGCCAGCTCACCACGGCAGCCATATGGCTACACCTTC.

This clone was seen more than once but under ten times. The chain carries TRBV7-2 and TRBJ2-3, with 11 positions matching TRBD2. With V trimmed by 1 base and J by 5 bases, 5 bases remained unmatched. The CDR3 sequence is 16 residues long. Germline loops: CDR1 SGHTA, CDR2 FQGNSA. The CDR3 nucleotides are TGTGCCAGCAGCTTAGAAGGGGGACTAGCGGTAGATACGCAGTATTTT. Its translation is CASSLEGGLAVDTQYF.

The chain is built from TRBV5-6 and TRBJ2-4; the D gene could be TRBD1 or TRBD2 (5 bases each). CDR3 size: 15 residues. The germline CDR1 and CDR2 sequences are SGHDT and YYEEEE. V was cut by 4 bases and J by 1 base, with 12 bases left in between. The CDR3 spells CASSREWGAKNIQYF. The CDR3 nucleotides are TGTGCCAGCAGCCGAGAGTGGGGGGCCAAAAACATTCAGTACTTC.

This clone was observed a few times. The chain employs TRBV5-1 and TRBJ2-5; D call uncertain. Germline V CDR1 and CDR2: SGHRS, YFSETQ. V dropped 3 bases and J dropped 1 base, with 10 bases sitting between them. This CDR3 contains 14 residues. Written as DNA, the CDR3 is TGCGCCAGCAGCTCGACGGCGCCCCAAGAGACCCAGTACTTC. Translation gives CASSSTAPQETQYF. The full variable domain, with the rest looked up from reference TRBV5-1 and TRBJ2-5, is KAGVTQTPRYLIKTRGQQVTLSCSPISGHRSVSWYQQTPGQGLQFLFEYFSETQRNKGNFPGRFSGRQFSNSRSEMNVSTLELGDSALYLCASSSTAPQETQYFGPGTRLLVL.

J is TRBJ1-6 and V is TRBV7-6; TRBD1 aligns across 7 bases. This CDR3 is 14 amino acids long. The ends lost 5 bases at V and 5 bases at J; junction bases unmatched: 3. From germline, CDR1 is SGHVS and CDR2 FNYEAQ. The CDR3 reads CASSLQGDNSPLHF. In nucleotides, the CDR3 is TGTGCCAGCAGCCTTCAGGGGGATAATTCACCCCTCCACTTT.